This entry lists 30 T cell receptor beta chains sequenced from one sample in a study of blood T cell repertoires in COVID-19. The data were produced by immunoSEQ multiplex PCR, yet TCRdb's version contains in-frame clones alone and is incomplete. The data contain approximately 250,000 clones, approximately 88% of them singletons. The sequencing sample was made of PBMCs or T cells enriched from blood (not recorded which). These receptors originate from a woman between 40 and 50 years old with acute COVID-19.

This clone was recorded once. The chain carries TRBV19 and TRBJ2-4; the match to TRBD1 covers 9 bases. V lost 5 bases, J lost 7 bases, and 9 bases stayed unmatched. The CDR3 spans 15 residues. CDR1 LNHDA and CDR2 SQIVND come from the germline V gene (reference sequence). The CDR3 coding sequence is TGTGCCAGTAGTCCCTCCCCCGGGACAGGGAACATTCAGTACTTC. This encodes CASSPSPGTGNIQYF.

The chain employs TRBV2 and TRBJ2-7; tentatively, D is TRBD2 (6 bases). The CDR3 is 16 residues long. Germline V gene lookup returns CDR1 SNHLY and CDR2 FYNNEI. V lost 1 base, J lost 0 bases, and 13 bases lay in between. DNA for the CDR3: TGTGCCAGCAGTGAAGATCGGGGGTGGGGCTCCTACGAGCAGTACGTC. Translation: CASSEDRGWGSYEQYV.

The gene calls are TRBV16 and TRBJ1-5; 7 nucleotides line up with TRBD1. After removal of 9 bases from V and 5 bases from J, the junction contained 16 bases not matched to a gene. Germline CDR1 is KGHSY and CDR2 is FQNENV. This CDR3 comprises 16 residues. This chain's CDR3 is CASTKRQGYDDQPQHF. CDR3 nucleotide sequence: TGTGCCAGTACTAAAAGACAGGGTTATGACGATCAGCCCCAGCATTTT.

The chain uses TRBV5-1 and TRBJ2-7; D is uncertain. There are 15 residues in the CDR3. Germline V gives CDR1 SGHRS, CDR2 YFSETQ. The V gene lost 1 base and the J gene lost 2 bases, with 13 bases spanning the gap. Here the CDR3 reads CASSLFATPTYEQYF. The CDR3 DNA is TGCGCCAGCAGCTTGTTTGCGACTCCTACCTACGAGCAGTACTTC.

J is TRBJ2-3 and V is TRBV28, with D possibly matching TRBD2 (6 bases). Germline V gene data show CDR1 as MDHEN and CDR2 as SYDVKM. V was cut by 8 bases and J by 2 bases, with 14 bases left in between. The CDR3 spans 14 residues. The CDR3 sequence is CASYDSGSTDTQYF. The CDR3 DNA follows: TGTGCCAGCTACGACAGCGGGTCCACAGATACGCAGTATTTT.

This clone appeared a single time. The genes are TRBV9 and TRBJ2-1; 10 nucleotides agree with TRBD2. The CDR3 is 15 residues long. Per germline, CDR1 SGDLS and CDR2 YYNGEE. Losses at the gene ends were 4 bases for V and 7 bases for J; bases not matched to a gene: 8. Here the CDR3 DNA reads TGTGCCAGCAGCTTTGGGACTAGCGCTCCGAATGAGCAGTTCTTC. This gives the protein CASSFGTSAPNEQFF.

The CDR3 is CASSPERFYREGSSNQPQHF. For the CDR3, the DNA is TGTGCCAGCAGCCCGGAAAGATTCTACAGGGAAGGAAGTAGCAATCAGCCCCAGCATTTT. The chain links TRBV7-8 to TRBJ1-5, with a weak D call TRBD1 (6 bases). CDR1 and CDR2 (germline): SGHVS, FQNEAQ. This CDR3 is built from 20 residues. V was trimmed by 5 bases and J by 0 bases, leaving 26 bases between them.

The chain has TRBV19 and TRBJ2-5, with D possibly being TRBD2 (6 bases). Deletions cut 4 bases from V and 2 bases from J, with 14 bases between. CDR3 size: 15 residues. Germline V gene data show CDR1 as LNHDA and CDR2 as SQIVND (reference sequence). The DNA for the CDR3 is TGTGCCAGTAGTACCACCGGGAGCGCGCAAGAGACCCAGTACTTC. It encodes CASSTTGSAQETQYF.

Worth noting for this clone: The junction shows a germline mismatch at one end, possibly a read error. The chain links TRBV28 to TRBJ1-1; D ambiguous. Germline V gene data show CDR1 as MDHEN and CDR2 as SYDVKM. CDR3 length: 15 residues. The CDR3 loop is CASSLFARVKTEAFF. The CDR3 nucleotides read TGTGCCAGCAGTTTATTCGCGCGCGTGAAGACTGAAGCTTTCTTT.

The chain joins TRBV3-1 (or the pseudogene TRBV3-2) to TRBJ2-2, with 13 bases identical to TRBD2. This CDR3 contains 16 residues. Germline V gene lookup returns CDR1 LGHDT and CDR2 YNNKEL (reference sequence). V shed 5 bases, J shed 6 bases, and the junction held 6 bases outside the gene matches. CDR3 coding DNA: TGTGCCAGCAGCGACCGACTAGCGGGAGGTGCCGGGGAGCTGTTTTTT. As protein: CASSDRLAGGAGELFF.

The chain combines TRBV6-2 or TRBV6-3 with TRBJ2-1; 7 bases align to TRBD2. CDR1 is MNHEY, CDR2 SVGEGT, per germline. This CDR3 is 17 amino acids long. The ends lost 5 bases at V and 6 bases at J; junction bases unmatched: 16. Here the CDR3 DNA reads TGTGCCAGCAGTCATCTCTCCGGGACTATGGGATTCAATGAGCAGTTCTTC. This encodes CASSHLSGTMGFNEQFF.

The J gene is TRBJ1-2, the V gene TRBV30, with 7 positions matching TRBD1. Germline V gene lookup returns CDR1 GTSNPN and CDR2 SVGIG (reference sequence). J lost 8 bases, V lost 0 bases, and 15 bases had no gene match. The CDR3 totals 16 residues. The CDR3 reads CAWSVPGTVQTRGYTF. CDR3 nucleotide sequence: TGTGCCTGGAGTGTACCCGGGACAGTGCAGACAAGGGGCTACACCTTC.

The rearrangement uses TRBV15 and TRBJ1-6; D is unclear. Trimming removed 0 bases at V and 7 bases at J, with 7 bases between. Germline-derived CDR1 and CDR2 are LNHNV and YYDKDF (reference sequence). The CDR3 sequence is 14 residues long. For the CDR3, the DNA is TGTGCCACCAGCAGAGATATCGAGAATTCACCCCTCCACTTT. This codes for CATSRDIENSPLHF. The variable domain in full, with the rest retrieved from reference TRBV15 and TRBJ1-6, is DAMVIQNPRYQVTQFGKPVTLSCSQTLNHNVMYWYQQKSSQAPKLLFHYYDKDFNNEADTPDNFQSRRPNTSFCFLDIRSPGLGDTAMYLCATSRDIENSPLHFGNGTRLTVT.

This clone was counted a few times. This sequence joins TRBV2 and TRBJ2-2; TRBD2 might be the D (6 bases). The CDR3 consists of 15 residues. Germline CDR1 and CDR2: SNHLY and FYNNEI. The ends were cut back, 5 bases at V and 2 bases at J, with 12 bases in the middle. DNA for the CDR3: TGTGCCAGCAGTTCCGGGGGATTAAACACCGGGGAGCTGTTTTTT. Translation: CASSSGGLNTGELFF.

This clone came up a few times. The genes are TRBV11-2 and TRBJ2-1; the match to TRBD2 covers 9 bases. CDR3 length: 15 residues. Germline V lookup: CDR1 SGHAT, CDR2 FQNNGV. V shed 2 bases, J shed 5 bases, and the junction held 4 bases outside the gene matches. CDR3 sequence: CASSLMLAGNNEQFF. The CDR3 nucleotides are TGTGCCAGCAGCTTAATGCTAGCGGGAAACAATGAGCAGTTCTTC.

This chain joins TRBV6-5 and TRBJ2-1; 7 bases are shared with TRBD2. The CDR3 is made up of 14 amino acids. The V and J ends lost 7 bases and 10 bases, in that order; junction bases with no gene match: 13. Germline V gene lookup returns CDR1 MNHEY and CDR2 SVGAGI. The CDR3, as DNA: TGTGCCAGCAAGCGGGTGGCCAGGGAGGGAGAGCAGTTCTTC. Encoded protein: CASKRVAREGEQFF.

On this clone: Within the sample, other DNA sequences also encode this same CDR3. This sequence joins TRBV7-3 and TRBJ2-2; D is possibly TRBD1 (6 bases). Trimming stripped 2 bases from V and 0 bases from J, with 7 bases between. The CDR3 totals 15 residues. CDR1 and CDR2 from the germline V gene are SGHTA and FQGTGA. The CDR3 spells CASSLQGPNTGELFF. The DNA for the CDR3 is TGTGCCAGCAGCTTACAGGGGCCGAACACCGGGGAGCTGTTTTTT.

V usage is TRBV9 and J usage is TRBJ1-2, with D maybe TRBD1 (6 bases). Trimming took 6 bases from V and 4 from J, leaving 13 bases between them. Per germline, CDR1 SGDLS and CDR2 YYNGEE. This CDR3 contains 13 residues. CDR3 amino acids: CASTSTGTYGYTF. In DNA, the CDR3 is TGTGCCAGCACCTCGACAGGCACCTATGGCTACACCTTC.

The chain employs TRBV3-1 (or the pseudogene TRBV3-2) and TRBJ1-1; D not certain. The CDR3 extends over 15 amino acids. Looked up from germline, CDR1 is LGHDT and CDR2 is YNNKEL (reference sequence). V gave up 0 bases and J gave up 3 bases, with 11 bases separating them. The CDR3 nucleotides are TGTGCCAGCAGCCAAGATCGTATGCTATACACTGAAGCTTTCTTT. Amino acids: CASSQDRMLYTEAFF.

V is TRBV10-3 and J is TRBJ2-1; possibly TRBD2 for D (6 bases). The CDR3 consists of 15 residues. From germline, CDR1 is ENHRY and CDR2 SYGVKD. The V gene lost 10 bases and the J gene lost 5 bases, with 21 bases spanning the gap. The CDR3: CATGPGEPYNNEQFF. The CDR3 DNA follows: TGTGCCACCGGACCGGGGGAACCCTACAACAATGAGCAGTTCTTC.

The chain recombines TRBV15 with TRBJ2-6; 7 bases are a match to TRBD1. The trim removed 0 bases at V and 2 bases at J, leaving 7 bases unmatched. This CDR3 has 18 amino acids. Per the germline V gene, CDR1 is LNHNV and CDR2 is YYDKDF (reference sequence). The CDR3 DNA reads TGTGCCACCAGCAGAGATCTAAGGGGGACAGCTGGGGCCAACGTCCTGACTTTC. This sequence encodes CATSRDLRGTAGANVLTF.

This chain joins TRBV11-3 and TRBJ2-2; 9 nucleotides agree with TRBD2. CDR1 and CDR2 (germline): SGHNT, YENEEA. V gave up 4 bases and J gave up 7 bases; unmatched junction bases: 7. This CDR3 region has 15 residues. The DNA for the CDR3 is TGTGCCAGCAGCTCTTATAGCGGGAGCGTCGGGGAGCTGTTTTTT. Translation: CASSSYSGSVGELFF.

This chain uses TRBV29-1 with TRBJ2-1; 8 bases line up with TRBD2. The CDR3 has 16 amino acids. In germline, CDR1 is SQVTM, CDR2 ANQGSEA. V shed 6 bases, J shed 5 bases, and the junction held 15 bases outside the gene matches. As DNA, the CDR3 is TGCAGCGTCGCCCTTAAAGCGGGAGTAGAGAACAATGAGCAGTTCTTC. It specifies CSVALKAGVENNEQFF.

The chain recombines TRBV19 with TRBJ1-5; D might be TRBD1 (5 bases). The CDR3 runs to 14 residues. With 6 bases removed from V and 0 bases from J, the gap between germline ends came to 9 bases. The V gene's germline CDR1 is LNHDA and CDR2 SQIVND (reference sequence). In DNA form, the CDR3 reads TGTGCCAGTAGCGTTCAGGGTAGCAATCAGCCCCAGCATTTT. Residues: CASSVQGSNQPQHF.

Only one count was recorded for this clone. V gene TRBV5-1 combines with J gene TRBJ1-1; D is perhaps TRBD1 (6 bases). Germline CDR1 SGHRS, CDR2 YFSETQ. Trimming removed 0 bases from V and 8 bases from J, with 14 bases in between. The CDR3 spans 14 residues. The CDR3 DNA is TGCGCCAGCAGCTTGGTATCGGGGGGCTGGGAAGCTTTCTTT. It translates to CASSLVSGGWEAFF.

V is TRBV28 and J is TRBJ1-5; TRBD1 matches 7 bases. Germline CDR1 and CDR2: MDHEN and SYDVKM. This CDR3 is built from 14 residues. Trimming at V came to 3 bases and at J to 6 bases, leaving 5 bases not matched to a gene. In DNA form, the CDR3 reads TGTGCCAGCAGTTTCTCAGGGGGATTTCAGCCCCAGCATTTT. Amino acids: CASSFSGGFQPQHF.

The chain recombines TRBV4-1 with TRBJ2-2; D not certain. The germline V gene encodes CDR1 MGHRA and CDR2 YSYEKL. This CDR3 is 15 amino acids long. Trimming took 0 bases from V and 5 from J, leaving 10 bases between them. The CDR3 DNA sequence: TGCGCCAGCAGCCAAGATGTGCCCCGGACCGGGGAGCTGTTTTTT. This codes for CASSQDVPRTGELFF.

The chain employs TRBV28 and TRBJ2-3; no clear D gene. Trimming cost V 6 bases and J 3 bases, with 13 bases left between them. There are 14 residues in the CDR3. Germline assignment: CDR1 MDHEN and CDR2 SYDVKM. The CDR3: CASSLPIVTDTQYF. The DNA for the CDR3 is TGTGCCAGCAGCCTCCCCATAGTGACAGATACGCAGTATTTT.

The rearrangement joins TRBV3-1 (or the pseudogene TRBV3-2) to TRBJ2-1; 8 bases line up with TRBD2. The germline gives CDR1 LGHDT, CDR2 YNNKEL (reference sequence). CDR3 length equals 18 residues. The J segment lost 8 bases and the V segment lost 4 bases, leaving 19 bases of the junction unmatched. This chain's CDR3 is CASSRSRLAGLTRDEQFF. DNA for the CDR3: TGTGCCAGCAGCCGCTCCCGTCTAGCGGGCCTCACAAGAGATGAGCAGTTCTTC.

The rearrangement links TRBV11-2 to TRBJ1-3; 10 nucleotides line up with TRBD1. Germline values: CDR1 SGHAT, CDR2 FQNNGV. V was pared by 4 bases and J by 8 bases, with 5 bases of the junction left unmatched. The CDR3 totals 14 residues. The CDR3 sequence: CASSSRTGGDTIYF. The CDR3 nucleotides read TGTGCCAGCAGCTCAAGGACAGGGGGGGACACCATATATTTT.